The clone carrying this TCR beta chain was detected only a few times. Its antigen remains unidentified. Combining a sample-barcoded 5' primer with a J-beta primer mix, a second PCR ran for roughly 6 to 12 cycles. Via MiXCR, TCRdb re-called the 5' RACE reads, giving one row per CDR3 protein. The data hold roughly 1,800,000 distinct CDR3 sequences, with about 50% observed a single time. These data belong to a study of blood T cells in healthy people across ages. Overall study context: Every two T cells gave about one barcoded beta molecule via template switching.

The CDR3 totals 14 residues. Trimming left V 6 bases short and J 4 bases short, with 15 bases between. Germline assignment: CDR1 MDHEN and CDR2 SYDVKM. Donors ranged from roughly 6 to 90 years old and were healthy Caucasians in Russia. Per sample, no less than 6 micrograms of total RNA were extracted. General observations from the study: Greater diversity and more naive CD4+ cells were seen in long-lived donors than in aged donors.

The rearrangement links TRBV28 to TRBJ1-2; D is ambiguous. What was sequenced was blood. This clonotype was sampled from a woman aged 40 to 50 in good health. CDR3 amino acids: CASSSLSGAYGYTF. CDR3 DNA: TGTGCCAGCAGCTCGTTGTCAGGCGCCTATGGCTACACCTTC.